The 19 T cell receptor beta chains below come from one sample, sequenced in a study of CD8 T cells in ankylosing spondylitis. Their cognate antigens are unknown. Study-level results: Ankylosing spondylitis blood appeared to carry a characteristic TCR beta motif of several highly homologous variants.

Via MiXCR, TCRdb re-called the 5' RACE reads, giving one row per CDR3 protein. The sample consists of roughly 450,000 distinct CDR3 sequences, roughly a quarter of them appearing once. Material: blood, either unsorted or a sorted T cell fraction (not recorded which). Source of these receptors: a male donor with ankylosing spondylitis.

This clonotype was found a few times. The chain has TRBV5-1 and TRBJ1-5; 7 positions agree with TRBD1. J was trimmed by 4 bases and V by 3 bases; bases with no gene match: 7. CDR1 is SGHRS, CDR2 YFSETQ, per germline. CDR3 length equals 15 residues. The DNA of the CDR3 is TGCGCCAGCAGCTCCTCAGGGGGAAGGAATCAGCCCCAGCATTTT. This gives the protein CASSSSGGRNQPQHF.

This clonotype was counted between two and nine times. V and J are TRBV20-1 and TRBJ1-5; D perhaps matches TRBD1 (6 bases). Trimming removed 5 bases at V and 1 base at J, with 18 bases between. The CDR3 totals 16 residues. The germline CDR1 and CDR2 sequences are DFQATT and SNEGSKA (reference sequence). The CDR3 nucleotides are TGCAGTGCTGGGGAACCAAGGGGGGAGAGCAATCAGCCCCAGCATTTT. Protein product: CSAGEPRGESNQPQHF.

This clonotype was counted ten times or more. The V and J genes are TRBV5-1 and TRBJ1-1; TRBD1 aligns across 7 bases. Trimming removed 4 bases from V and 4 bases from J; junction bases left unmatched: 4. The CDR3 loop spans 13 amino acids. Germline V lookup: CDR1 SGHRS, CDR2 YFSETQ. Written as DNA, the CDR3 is TGCGCCAGCAGCCTCCGGACAGGCACTGAAGCTTTCTTT. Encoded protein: CASSLRTGTEAFF.

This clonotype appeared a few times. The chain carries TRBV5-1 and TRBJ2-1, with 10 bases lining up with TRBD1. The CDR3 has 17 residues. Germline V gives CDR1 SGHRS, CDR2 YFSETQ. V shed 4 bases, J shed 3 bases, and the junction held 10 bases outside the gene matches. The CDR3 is CASSPSGTGVLYNEQFF. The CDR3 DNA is TGCGCCAGCAGCCCGAGCGGGACAGGGGTTCTCTACAATGAGCAGTTCTTC.

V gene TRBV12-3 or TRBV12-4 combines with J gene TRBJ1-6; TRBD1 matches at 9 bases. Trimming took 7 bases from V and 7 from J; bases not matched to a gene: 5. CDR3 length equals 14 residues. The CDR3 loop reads CASTPGQGNSPLHF. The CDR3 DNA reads TGTGCCAGCACCCCGGGACAGGGAAATTCACCCCTCCACTTT.

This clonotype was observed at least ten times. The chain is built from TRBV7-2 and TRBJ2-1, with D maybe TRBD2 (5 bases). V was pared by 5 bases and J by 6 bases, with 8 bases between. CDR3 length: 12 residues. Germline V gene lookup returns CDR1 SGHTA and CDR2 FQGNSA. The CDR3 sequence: CASSPTSNEQFF. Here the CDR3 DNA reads TGTGCCAGCAGCCCAACTAGCAATGAGCAGTTCTTC.

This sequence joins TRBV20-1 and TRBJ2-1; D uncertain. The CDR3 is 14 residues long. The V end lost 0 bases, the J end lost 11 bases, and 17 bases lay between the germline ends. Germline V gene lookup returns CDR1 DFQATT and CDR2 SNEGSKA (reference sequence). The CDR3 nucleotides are TGCAGTGCTAGAGACCCTAGTAGAATAGATAAGCAGTTCTTC. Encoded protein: CSARDPSRIDKQFF.

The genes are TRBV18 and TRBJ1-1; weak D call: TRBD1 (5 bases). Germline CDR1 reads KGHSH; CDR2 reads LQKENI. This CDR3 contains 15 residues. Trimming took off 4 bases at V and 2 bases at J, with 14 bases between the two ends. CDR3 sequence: CASSRGTHQNTEAFF. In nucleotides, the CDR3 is TGTGCCAGCTCACGCGGGACCCATCAAAACACTGAAGCTTTCTTT.

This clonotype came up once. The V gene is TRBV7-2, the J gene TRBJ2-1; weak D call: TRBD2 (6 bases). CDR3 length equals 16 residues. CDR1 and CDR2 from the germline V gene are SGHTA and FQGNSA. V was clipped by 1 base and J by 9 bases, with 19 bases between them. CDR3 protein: CASSLELAASGGEQFF. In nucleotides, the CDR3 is TGTGCCAGCAGCTTAGAACTAGCAGCTTCCGGGGGTGAGCAGTTCTTC. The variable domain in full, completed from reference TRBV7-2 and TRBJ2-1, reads GAGVSQSPSNKVTEKGKDVELRCDPISGHTALYWYRQSLGQGLEFLIYFQGNSAPDKSGLPSDRFSAERTGGSVSTLTIQRTQQEDSAVYLCASSLELAASGGEQFFGPGTRLTVL.

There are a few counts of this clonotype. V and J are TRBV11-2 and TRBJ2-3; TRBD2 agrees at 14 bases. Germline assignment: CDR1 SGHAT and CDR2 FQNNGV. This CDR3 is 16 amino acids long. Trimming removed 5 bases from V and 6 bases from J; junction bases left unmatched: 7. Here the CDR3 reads CASSLGLAGDGDTQYF. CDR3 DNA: TGTGCCAGCAGCCTGGGACTAGCGGGAGATGGGGATACGCAGTATTTT.

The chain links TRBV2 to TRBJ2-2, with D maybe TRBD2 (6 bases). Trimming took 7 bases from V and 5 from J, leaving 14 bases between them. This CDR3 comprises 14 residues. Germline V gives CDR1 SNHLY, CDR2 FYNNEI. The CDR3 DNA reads TGTGCCAGCAAGGAGGGGAGAAGAACCGGGGAGCTGTTTTTT. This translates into CASKEGRRTGELFF.

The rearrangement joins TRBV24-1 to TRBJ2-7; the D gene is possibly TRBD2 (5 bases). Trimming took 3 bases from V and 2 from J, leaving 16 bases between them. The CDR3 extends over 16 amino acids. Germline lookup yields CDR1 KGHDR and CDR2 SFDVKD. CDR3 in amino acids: CATSDPRRSETYEQYF. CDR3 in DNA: TGTGCCACCAGTGATCCCCGACGTAGCGAAACCTACGAGCAGTACTTC.

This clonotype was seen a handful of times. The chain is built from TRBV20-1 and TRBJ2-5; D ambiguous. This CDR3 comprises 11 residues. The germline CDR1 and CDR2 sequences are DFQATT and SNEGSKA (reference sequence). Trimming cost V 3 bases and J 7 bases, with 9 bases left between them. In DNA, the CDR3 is TGCAGTGCTAGCGACTCCAGGACCCAGTACTTC. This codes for CSASDSRTQYF.

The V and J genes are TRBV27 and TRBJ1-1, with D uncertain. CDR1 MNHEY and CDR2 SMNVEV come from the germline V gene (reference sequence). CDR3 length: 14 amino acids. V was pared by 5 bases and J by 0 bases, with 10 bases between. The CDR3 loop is CASSQLSVNTEAFF. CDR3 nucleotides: TGTGCCAGCAGTCAACTTTCAGTGAACACTGAAGCTTTCTTT.

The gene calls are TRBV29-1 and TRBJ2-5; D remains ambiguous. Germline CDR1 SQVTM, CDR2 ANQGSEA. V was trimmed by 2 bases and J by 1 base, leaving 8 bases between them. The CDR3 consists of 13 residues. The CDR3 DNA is TGCAGCGTTGAATTTGGGCCCCAAGAGACCCAGTACTTC. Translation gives CSVEFGPQETQYF.

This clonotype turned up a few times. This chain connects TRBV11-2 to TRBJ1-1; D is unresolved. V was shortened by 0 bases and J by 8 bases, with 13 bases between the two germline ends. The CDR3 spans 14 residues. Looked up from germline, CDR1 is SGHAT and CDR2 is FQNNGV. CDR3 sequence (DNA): TGTGCCAGCAGCTTAGATCCCACTTCAACAGAAGCTTTCTTT. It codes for CASSLDPTSTEAFF.

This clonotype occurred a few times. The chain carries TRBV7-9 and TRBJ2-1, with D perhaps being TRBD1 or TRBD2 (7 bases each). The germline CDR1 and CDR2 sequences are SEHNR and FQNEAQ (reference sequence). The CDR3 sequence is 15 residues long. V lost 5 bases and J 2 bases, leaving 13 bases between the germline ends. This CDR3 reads CASSNQGGTYNEQFF. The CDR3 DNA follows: TGTGCCAGCAGCAATCAGGGGGGGACCTACAATGAGCAGTTCTTC.

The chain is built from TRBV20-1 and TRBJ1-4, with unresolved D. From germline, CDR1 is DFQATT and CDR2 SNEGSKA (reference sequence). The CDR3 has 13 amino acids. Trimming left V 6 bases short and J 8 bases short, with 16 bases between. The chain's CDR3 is CSAILMEGEKLFF. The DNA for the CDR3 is TGCAGTGCCATCCTTATGGAGGGCGAAAAACTGTTTTTT.

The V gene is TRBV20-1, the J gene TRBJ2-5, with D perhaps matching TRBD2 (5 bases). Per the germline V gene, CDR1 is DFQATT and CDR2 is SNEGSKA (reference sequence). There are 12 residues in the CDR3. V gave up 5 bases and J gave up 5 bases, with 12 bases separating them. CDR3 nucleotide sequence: TGCAGTGCTTTACTAGTTCGGGAGACCCAGTACTTC. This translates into CSALLVRETQYF.